The present T cell receptor (beta chain) was sequenced within a study of radiotherapy plus CTLA-4 blockade in lung cancer. On the study more broadly: Objective responses were documented in under 20% of patients, with disease control in around 31%.

Data came from immunoSEQ multiplex PCR; TCRdb stores just in-frame clones and leaves some out. The table has some 110,000 clones, more than 75% seen once; the top ten hold roughly 2.5%. V lost 3 bases, J lost 3 bases, and 8 bases lay in between. The CDR3 runs 13 residues. Germline values: CDR1 SGHRS, CDR2 YFSETQ. In chemo-refractory metastatic non-small-cell lung cancer, patients got ipilimumab CTLA-4 blockade together with focal radiation. Remarks on this clone: Its antigen is unknown.

Whole-study results and caveats: In blood, tumor-derived TCR clones expanded after radiotherapy plus ipilimumab.

The rearrangement uses TRBV5-1 and TRBJ2-3; D might be TRBD1 (6 bases). The receptor's source is a human donor with non-small cell lung cancer that progressed on radiotherapy plus ipilimumab. Some clones in this sample may be carry-over from other donors' samples. Sequenced material: peripheral blood, taken from a patient treated with radiotherapy plus ipilimumab. The chain's CDR3 is CASSSQGTDTQYF. The CDR3 nucleotides are TGCGCCAGCAGCTCACAGGGAACAGATACGCAGTATTTT. Filled out from reference TRBV5-1 and TRBJ2-3, the complete variable domain reads KAGVTQTPRYLIKTRGQQVTLSCSPISGHRSVSWYQQTPGQGLQFLFEYFSETQRNKGNFPGRFSGRQFSNSRSEMNVSTLELGDSALYLCASSSQGTDTQYFGPGTRLTVL.